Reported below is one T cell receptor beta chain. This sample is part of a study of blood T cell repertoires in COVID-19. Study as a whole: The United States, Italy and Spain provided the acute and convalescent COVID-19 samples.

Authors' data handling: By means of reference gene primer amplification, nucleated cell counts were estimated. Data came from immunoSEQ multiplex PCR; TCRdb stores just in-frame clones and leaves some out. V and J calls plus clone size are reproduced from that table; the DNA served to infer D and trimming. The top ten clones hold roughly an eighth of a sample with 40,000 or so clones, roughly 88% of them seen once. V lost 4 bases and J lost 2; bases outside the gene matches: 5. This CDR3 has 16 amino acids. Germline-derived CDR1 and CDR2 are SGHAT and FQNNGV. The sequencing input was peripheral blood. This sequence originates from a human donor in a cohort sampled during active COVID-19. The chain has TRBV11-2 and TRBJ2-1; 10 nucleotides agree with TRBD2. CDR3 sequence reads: CASSYRSGGAYNEQFF. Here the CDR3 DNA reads TGTGCCAGCAGCTACCGAAGCGGGGGGGCCTACAATGAGCAGTTCTTC.